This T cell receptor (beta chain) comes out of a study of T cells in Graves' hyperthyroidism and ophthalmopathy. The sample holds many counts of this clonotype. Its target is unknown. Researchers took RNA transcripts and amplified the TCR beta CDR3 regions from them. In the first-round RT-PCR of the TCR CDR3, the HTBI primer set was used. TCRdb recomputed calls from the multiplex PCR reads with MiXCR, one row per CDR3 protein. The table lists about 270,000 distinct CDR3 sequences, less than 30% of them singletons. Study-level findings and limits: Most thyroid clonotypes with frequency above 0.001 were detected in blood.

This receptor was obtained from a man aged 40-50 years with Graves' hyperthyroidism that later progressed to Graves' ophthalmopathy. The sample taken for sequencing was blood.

The CDR3 nucleotides are TGTGCCAGCAGTTACATGAACACTGAAGCTTTCTTT. Its protein is CASSYMNTEAFF. The V gene is TRBV6-2 or TRBV6-3, the J gene TRBJ1-1; D not resolved. The CDR3 extends over 12 amino acids. V dropped 2 bases and J dropped 0 bases, with 1 base sitting between them. CDR1 is MNHEY and CDR2 is SVGEGT in the germline V gene.